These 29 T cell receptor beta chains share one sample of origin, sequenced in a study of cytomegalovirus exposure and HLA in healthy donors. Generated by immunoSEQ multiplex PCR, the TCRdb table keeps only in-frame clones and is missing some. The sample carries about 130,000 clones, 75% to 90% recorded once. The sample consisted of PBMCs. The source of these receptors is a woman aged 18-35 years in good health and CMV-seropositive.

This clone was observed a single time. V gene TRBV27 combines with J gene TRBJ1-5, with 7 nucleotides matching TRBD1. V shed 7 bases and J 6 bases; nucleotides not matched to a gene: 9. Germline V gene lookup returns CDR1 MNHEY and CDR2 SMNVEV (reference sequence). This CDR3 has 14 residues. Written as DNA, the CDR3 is TGTGCCAGCAAAGGGAGACAGGGCAGTCAGCCCCAGCATTTT. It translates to CASKGRQGSQPQHF.

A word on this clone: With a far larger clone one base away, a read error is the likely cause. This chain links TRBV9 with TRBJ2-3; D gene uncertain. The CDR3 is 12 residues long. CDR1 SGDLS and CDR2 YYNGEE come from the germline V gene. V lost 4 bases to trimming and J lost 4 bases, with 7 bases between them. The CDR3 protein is CASSPESDTQYF. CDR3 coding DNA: TGTGCCAGCAGCCCCGAGTCAGATACGCAGTATTTT.

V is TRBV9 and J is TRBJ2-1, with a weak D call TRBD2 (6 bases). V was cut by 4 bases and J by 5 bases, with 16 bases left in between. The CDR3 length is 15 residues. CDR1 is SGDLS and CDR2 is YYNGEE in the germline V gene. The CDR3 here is CASSPSPLAHNEQFF. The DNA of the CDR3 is TGTGCCAGCAGCCCATCCCCCCTAGCGCACAATGAGCAGTTCTTC.

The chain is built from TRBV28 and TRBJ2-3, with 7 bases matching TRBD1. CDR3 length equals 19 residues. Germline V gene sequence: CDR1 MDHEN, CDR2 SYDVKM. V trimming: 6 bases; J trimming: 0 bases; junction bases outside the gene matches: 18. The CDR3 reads CASSWDLGTALRSTDTQYF. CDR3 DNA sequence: TGTGCCAGCAGCTGGGACCTCGGGACAGCGCTCCGGAGCACAGATACGCAGTATTTT.

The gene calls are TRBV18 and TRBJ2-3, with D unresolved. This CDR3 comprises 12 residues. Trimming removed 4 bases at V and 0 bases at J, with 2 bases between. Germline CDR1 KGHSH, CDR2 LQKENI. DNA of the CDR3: TGTGCCAGCTCACTAAGCACAGATACGCAGTATTTT. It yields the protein CASSLSTDTQYF.

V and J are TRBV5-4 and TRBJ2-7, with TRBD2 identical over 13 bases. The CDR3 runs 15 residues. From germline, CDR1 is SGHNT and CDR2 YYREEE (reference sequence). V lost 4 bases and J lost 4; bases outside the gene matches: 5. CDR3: CASSPGTSGEYEQYF. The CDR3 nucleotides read TGTGCCAGCAGCCCCGGGACTAGCGGGGAGTACGAGCAGTACTTC.

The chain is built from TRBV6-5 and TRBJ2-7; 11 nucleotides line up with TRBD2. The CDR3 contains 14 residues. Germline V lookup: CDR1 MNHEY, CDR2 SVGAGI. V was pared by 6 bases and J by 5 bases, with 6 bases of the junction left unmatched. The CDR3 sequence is CASSLLAGVDEQYF. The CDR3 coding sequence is TGTGCCAGCAGCTTACTAGCGGGGGTGGACGAGCAGTACTTC.

The CDR3 coding sequence is TGCGCCAGCAGTGAGGAGGGCAGCTACGAGCAGTACTTC. It is translated as CASSEEGSYEQYF. The chain uses TRBV10-2 and TRBJ2-7, with D tentatively TRBD2 (5 bases). The V gene lost 2 bases and the J gene lost 3 bases, with 8 bases spanning the gap. Germline V CDR1 and CDR2: WSHSY, SAAADI. The CDR3 is 13 residues long.

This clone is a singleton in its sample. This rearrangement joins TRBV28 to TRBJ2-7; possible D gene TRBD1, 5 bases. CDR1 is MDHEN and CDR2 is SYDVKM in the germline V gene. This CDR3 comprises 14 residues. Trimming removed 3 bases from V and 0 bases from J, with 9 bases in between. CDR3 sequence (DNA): TGTGCCAGCAGTTTTAAGGGGTACTCCTACGAGCAGTACTTC. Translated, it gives CASSFKGYSYEQYF.

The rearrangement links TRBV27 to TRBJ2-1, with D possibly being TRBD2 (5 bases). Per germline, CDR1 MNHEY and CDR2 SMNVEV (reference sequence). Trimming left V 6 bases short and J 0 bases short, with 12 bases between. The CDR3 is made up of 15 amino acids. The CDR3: CASRRPRDSYNEQFF. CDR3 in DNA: TGTGCCAGCAGACGACCTCGGGACTCCTACAATGAGCAGTTCTTC.

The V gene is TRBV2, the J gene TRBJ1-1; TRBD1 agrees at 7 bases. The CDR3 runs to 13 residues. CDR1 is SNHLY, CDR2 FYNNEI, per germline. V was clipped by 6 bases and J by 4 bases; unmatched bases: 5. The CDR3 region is CASSPYRGTEAFF. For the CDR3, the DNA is TGTGCCAGCAGCCCGTACAGGGGCACTGAAGCTTTCTTT.

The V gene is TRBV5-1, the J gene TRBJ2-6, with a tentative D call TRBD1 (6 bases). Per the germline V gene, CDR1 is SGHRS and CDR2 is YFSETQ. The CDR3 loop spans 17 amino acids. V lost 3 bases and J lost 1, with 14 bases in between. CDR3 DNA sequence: TGCGCCAGCAGCTGGGGGCAGGGGTCTTCTGGGGCCAACGTCCTGACTTTC. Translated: CASSWGQGSSGANVLTF. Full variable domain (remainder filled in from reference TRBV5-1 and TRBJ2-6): KAGVTQTPRYLIKTRGQQVTLSCSPISGHRSVSWYQQTPGQGLQFLFEYFSETQRNKGNFPGRFSGRQFSNSRSEMNVSTLELGDSALYLCASSWGQGSSGANVLTFGAGSRLTVL.

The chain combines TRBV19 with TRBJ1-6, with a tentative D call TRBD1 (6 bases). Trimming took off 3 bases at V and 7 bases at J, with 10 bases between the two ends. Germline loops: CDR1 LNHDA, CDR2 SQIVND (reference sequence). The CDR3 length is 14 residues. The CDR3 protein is CASSMRQENSPLHF. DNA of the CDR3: TGTGCCAGTAGTATGCGACAGGAAAATTCACCCCTCCACTTT. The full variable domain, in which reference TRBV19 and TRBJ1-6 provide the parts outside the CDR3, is DGGITQSPKYLFRKEGQNVTLSCEQNLNHDAMYWYRQDPGQGLRLIYYSQIVNDFQKGDIAEGYSVSREKKESFPLTVTSAQKNPTAFYLCASSMRQENSPLHFGNGTRLTVT.

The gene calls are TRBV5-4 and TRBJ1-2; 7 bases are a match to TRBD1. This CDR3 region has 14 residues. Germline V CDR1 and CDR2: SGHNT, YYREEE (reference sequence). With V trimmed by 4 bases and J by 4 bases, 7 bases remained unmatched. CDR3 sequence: CASSPTGWRYGYTF. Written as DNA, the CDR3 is TGTGCCAGCAGCCCGACAGGGTGGCGCTATGGCTACACCTTC.

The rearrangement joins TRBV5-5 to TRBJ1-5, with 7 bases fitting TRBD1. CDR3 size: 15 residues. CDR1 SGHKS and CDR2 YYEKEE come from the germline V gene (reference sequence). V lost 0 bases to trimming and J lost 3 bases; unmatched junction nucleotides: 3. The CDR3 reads CASSLGGQVNQPQHF. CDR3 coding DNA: TGTGCCAGCAGCTTGGGTGGACAGGTCAATCAGCCCCAGCATTTT.

CDR3 amino acids: CSVEEADYGYTF. In nucleotides, the CDR3 is TGCAGCGTTGAAGAAGCGGACTATGGCTACACCTTC. The V call is TRBV29-1, the J call TRBJ1-2, with no clear D. From germline, CDR1 is SQVTM and CDR2 ANQGSEA. The CDR3 runs 12 residues. The germline V and J ends were trimmed by 0 bases and 3 bases, with 5 bases remaining between them.

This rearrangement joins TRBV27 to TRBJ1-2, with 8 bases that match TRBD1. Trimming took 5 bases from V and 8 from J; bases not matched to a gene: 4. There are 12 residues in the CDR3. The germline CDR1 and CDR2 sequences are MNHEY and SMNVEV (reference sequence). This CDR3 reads CASSARQGGYTF. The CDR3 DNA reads TGTGCCAGCAGTGCTAGACAGGGGGGCTACACCTTC.

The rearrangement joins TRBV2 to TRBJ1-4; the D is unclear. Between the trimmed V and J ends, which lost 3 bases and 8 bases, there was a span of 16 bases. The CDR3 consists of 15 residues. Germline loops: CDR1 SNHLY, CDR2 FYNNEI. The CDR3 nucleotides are TGTGCCAGCAGTGATAGGGTCTATCCGGGGGAAAAACTGTTTTTT. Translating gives CASSDRVYPGEKLFF.

CDR3 sequence: CASSLSWVGRTDTQYF. As DNA, the CDR3 is TGTGCCAGCAGTTTATCGTGGGTGGGCCGCACAGATACGCAGTATTTT. V usage is TRBV27 and J usage is TRBJ2-3; D remains ambiguous. The CDR3 loop spans 16 amino acids. Trimming cost V 0 bases and J 1 base, with 11 bases left between them. The germline V gene encodes CDR1 MNHEY and CDR2 SMNVEV (reference sequence).

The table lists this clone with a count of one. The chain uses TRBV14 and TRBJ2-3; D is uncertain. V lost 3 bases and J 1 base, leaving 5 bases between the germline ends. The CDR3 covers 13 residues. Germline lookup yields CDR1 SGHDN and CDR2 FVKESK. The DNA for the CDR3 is TGTGCCAGCAGCCATCGAGGCACAGATACGCAGTATTTT. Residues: CASSHRGTDTQYF.

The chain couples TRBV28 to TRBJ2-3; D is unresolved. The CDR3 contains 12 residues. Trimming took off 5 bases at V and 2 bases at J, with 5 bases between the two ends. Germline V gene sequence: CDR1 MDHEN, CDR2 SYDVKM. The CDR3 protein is CASSPVTDTQYF. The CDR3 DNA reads TGTGCCAGCAGTCCGGTCACAGATACGCAGTATTTT.

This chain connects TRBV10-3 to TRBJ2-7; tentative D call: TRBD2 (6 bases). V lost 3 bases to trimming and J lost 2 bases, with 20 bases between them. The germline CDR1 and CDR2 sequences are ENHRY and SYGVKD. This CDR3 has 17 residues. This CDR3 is CAISEVLVAATAYEQYF. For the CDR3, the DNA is TGTGCCATCAGTGAAGTTTTGGTAGCGGCGACCGCCTACGAGCAGTACTTC.

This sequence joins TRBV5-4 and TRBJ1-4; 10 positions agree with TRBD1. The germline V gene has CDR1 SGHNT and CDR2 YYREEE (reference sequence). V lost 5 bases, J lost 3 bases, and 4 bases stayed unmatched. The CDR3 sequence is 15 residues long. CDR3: CASRRGQGPNEKLFF. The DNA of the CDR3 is TGTGCCAGCAGGCGGGGACAGGGGCCTAATGAAAAACTGTTTTTT.

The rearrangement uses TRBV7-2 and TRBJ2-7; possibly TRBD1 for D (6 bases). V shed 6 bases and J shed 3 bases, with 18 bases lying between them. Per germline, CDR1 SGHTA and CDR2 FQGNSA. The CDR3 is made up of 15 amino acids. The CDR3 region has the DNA TGTGCCAGCAGTCAAGACAGGTACACACTCTACGAGCAGTACTTC. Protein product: CASSQDRYTLYEQYF.

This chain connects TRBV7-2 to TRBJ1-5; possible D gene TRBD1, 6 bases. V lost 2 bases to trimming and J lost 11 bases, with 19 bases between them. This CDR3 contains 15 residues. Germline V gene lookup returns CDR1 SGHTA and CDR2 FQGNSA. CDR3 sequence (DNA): TGTGCCAGCAGCTTAAGGGGGAGACCTCAGGAGGCCCAGCATTTT. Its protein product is CASSLRGRPQEAQHF.

Written as DNA, the CDR3 is TGCAGCGTTCAGACAGGGGTAAATTCACCCCTCCACTTT. Translation gives CSVQTGVNSPLHF. This chain connects TRBV29-1 to TRBJ1-6; 8 bases are a match to TRBD1. V was clipped by 5 bases and J by 7 bases; unmatched bases: 4. The CDR3 runs to 13 residues. The germline V gene has CDR1 SQVTM and CDR2 ANQGSEA.

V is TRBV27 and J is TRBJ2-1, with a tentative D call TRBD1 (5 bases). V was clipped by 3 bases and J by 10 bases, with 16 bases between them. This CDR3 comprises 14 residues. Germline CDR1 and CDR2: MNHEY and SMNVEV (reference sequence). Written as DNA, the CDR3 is TGTGCCAGCAGTTTGACAGTCCCGTCGATGGAGCAGTTCTTC. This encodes CASSLTVPSMEQFF.

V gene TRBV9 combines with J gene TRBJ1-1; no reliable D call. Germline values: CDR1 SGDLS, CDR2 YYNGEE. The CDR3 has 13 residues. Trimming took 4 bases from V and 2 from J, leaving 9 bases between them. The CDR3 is CASSPSGNTEAFF. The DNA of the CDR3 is TGTGCCAGCAGCCCTTCGGGAAACACTGAAGCTTTCTTT.

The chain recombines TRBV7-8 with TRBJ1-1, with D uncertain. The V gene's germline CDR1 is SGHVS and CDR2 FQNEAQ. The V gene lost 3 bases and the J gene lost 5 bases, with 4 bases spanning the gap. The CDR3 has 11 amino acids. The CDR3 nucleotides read TGTGCCAGCAGCTTCGGTACTGAAGCTTTCTTT. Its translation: CASSFGTEAFF.